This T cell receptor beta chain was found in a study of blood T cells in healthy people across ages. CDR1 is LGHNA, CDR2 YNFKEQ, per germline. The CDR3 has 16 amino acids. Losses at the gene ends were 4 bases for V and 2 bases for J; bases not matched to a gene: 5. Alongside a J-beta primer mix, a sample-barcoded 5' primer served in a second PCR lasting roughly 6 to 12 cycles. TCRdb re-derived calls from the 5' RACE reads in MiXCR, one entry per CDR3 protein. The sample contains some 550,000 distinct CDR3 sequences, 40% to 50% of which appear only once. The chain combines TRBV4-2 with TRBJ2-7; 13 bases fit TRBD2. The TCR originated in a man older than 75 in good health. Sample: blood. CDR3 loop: CASSPGLAGAPYEQYF. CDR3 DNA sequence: TGTGCCAGCAGCCCTGGACTAGCGGGAGCCCCCTACGAGCAGTACTTC.